This T cell receptor beta chain stems from a study of T cell clonotyping in hematopoietic cell transplantation. Overall study: Pretransplant recipient samples were taken after cytoreduction.

TCRdb's copy holds only in-frame clones and misses some; the assay was immunoSEQ multiplex PCR. Seen here are roughly 40,000 clones, 85% observed once, and the top ten hold approximately 3%. The time point: recipient sample about 28 days before transplant, after cytoreduction. This CDR3 has 12 residues. CDR1 and CDR2 from the germline V gene are LNHDA and SQIVND (reference sequence). V lost 9 bases and J lost 8; bases outside the gene matches: 4. In the case of this clone: Its specificity is unknown.

Points from the study as a whole: Graft donor and pretransplant recipient Inverse Simpson Index values predicted broader posttransplant TCR diversity. Recipient TCR diversity dropped after transplant; expanded clonotypes rose from day 30 to 180. Few recipient clonotypes overlapped donors; over 95% were de novo at given depth.

The rearrangement links TRBV19 to TRBJ1-5; 10 bases are shared with TRBD1. Here the sequenced sample was peripheral blood mononuclear cells, taken before stem cell transplant. The receptor comes from a man aged 55 to 69 with acute myeloid leukemia. Some clones in this sample may be carry-over from other donors' samples. The CDR3: CASRQGAKPQHF. As DNA, the CDR3 is TGTGCCAGCAGACAGGGGGCGAAGCCCCAGCATTTT.